This record concerns one T cell receptor (beta chain) sequence. Its cognate antigen has yet to be identified. One base away there is no much larger clone; base qualities are not given. The Qiagen DNeasy kit was used to extract genomic DNA both from unsorted PBMCs and from the negatively selected CD4+ and CD8+ fractions. Using primers that anneal to V and J segments, immunoSEQ multiplex PCR amplified the TCR beta CDR3 regions. A synthetic immune receptor repertoire was used to minimize amplification bias, and any residual bias was removed computationally once sequencing was done. The paper's data handling went like this. Repertoire diversity was quantified as the Shannon entropy index using custom Python scripts. Unsorted, CD4+ and CD8+ repertoires were analyzed separately, except for combined analyses in which CD4+ and CD8+ sequences were merged in silico. A clone was considered expanded if an increase in frequency of at least 2-fold after treatment relative to C1D1 was found, and a pseudocount of 0.5 was applied to clones undetected at baseline. Clones with 0 or 1 copy at C1D1 were defined as singleton clones, while clones with 2 or more copies were defined as non-singleton clones. Clones expanded in unsorted samples were annotated as CD4+, CD8+ or unknown by matching protein sequences in sorted samples from the same patient. Wilcoxon tests on paired samples were used to test diversity changes from C1D1 to C4D1. The table was pulled from immuneACCESS by TCRdb, which kept in-frame rearrangements only. Such tables lose some clones; where checked, under half of the loss comes from unresolved V genes, and the rest has no known cause. The V and J calls and clone size come from that table; D and trimming were worked out from the DNA. This sample holds fewer than 8,500 clones; about 80% were observed only once. Of the sample, approximately 4.1% is held by the ten largest clones.

The germline V gene supplies CDR1 SNHLY and CDR2 FYNNEI. V trim: 10 bases; J trim: 10 bases; unmatched bases: 7. Reading from cysteine to phenylalanine, the CDR3 counts 14 amino acids. Only the CDR3 part of the read is kept: 42 bases, read in frame from the first base. The sample is drawn from a study of PD-1 blockade in classical Hodgkin lymphoma (dated by TCRdb to between 2020 and 2021). With regard to the full study: Nivolumab dosing was 3 mg/kg intravenously every 2 weeks, continuing until either disease progression or unacceptable toxicity. The study used CyTOF and TCR beta sequencing to define a peripheral blood immune signature of response to PD-1 blockade in classical Hodgkin lymphoma. Results the study describes overall, beyond this receptor: The study covered only a single clinical trial cohort, and the causes of the repertoire differences, possibly disease activity or prior therapy, were still not defined. Baseline TCR diversity was reported to be lower in newly diagnosed patients than in healthy donors and to be lower still in relapsed/refractory patients. Baseline diversity similar to that of newly diagnosed patients was observed in trial patients achieving complete response, whereas significantly lower diversity was observed in partial responders and progressors. A significant rise by C4D1 was seen in CD4+ but not CD8+ TCR diversity (p=0.0027 vs p=0.16), with the rise being most apparent in complete responders (p=0.02). Diversity was lower in patients who began nivolumab less than 1 year after ASCT, so these patients were left out of later analyses to avoid confounding by immune reconstitution.

What this sample's time point label stands for: cycle 1 day 1 (C1D1), immediately before nivolumab initiation. Relapse after autologous stem cell transplantation had occurred in all trial patients, and cohorts A, B and C were distinguished by prior brentuximab vedotin exposure. Using a Miltenyi CD4+ T cell isolation kit, CD4+ T cells were purified from thawed PBMCs through magnetic negative selection. The trial cohort comprised 56 patients with relapsed/refractory classical Hodgkin lymphoma whose best overall responses were complete response, partial response or progressive disease. In the multi-cohort phase II CheckMate 205 trial, trial patients received single-agent nivolumab. An independent review committee assessed best overall response by applying the 2007 International Working Group response criteria. PBMCs from the trial were collected at three points: immediately before nivolumab initiation (C1D1), and during therapy at cycle 2 day 1 and cycle 4 day 1. Peripheral blood was collected in 8 mL Vacutainer Cell Preparation Tubes, from which PBMCs were isolated by centrifugation and then cryopreserved. Purified CD4+ and CD8+ fractions were prepared only for cases with an additional available PBMC sample. Magnetically labelled cells were removed on LS columns in a quadroMACS separator, and the flow-through was collected as the purified fraction.

The sample consisted of CD4+ T cells from blood, taken at baseline. The TCR sequence derives from a human donor with classical Hodgkin lymphoma. The chain couples TRBV2 to TRBJ2-1, with 16 bases aligning to TRBD2. The CDR3 region reads CATGTSGRAGEQFF. The sequence in DNA is TGTGCCACCGGGACTAGCGGGAGGGCCGGCGAGCAGTTCTTC.